The entry below describes one T cell receptor beta chain. Antigen specificity is unknown. The data belong to a study of cytomegalovirus exposure and HLA in healthy donors. The study's findings and limits: Most TCR sequences showed up rarely, but some public TCRs showed up in many donors. CMV antigen specificity was confirmed in vitro for a few CMV-associated chains. Equally common other TCR beta chains were less clonally expanded than HLA-associated ones, a later analysis found.

The length of the CDR3 is 12 residues. The germline V and J ends were trimmed by 0 bases and 9 bases, with 9 bases remaining between them. Germline V CDR1 and CDR2: SGDLS, YYNGEE. Both 60 Vbeta primers and 13 Jbeta primers went into the PCR. The assay was immunoSEQ multiplex PCR, and TCRdb's table has in-frame clones only and misses some. The table has some 130,000 clones, around four fifths seen once. Each donor's status was that of a healthy bone marrow donor. The genes are TRBV9 and TRBJ1-2, with unresolved D. This clonotype was obtained from a woman aged 45-65 years in good health and CMV-seropositive. Material: PBMCs. DNA of the CDR3: TGTGCCAGCAGCGTAGCAGGTAATCGCTACACCTTC. Its protein product is CASSVAGNRYTF.